This T cell receptor (beta chain) originates from a study of T cells after posttransplantation cyclophosphamide (dated by TCRdb to the mid-2010s). Study-level background: The study tracked T cell repertoire reconstitution by TRB sequencing after myeloablative bone marrow transplantation using posttransplantation cyclophosphamide as GVHD prophylaxis. Samples from about 33 PTCy-treated patients, along with samples from some 15 of their related bone marrow donors, underwent antigen receptor sequencing. TRB sequencing was performed on blood from all 34 PTCy patients with 1-year posttransplant specimens. In 3 patients, up to about 3 additional blood samples taken between 2 and 5.2 years after transplant also underwent TRB sequencing, as did pretransplant blood from a handful of patients. TRA and TRB clonality were tightly correlated in several samples, so subsequent TCR analyses focused on TRB only. Public TRB sequences were queried against a database of over 3,500 sequences associated with responses to pathogens, tumor antigens, self-antigens and alloantigens. The full study reports these points: Donor-recipient similarity was low at 1-2 months but increased during the first year, and donor CD8+ memory clones often dominated later blood repertoires. Across the approximately 42 patients, TRB clonality was highly associated with recipient CMV seropositivity and CMV reactivation, and diversity with PTCy was similar to that in the CNI/methotrexate controls. The TRB repertoires of T cells infiltrating skin or GI tract showed only limited overlap with the TRB repertoires of T cells in blood.

Looking up the germline V gene yields CDR1 ENHRY and CDR2 SYGVKD. Spanning cysteine to phenylalanine, the CDR3 consists of 17 amino acids. CDR3 DNA only is kept here, 51 bases in frame from base 1. Trimmed from V: 0 bases; trimmed from J: 5 bases; junction bases lacking a gene match: 11. Related bone marrow donors provided peripheral blood samples on the day of marrow donation. Peripheral blood and bone marrow mononuclear cells were isolated by Ficoll-Hypaque density centrifugation and were cryopreserved. FACS on a FACSAria II was used to sort CD4+ and CD8+ T cells, including the naive and memory subsets. Notes on this clone: This receptor's antigen is unknown. No quality values exist for individual bases; no much larger clone is one base distant.

Genomic DNA was used for TRB sequencing, which was performed with the immunoSEQ assay at survey resolution or with the hsTCRB kit. Concerning the study's data processing: Initial read processing used immunoSEQ software, and repertoire analyses used the LymphoSeq R package. Clonality was calculated as 1 minus normalized Shannon entropy, and the Gini coefficient was also calculated for each TRB dataset. To infer phenotypes in unsorted samples, TRB sequences from sorted subsets of the recipient or donor were mapped onto the unsorted samples of the same recipient. What TCRdb holds here is the immuneACCESS table cut down to in-frame rearrangements. Part of the clones is not present; checked against another copy, under half of the missing clones reflect an unresolved V gene, and the others are unexplained. V and J calls and clone size are as listed in that table; D and trimming were resolved from the DNA. The sample table holds under 20,000 clones, of which approximately 87% were seen once. Roughly 9.1% of the sample is in the top ten clones.

This sequence originates from a man aged 30 to 39 in good health and a related stem cell transplant donor. Sequencing was done on a sample of memory CD4+ T cells sorted from blood. The chain uses TRBV10-3 and TRBJ2-5, with 8 bases aligning to TRBD1. In nucleotides, the sequence is TGTGCCATCAGTGAGTCGGACTTCAGGGGGCATCGGGAGACCCAGTACTTC. It specifies CAISESDFRGHRETQYF.